This TCR beta chain was recorded in a study of identical twins. General observations from the study: Cord blood's abundant beta clonotypes had fewer insertions, unlike memory repertoires.

Healthy Caucasians provided all donations. TCRdb reprocessed the 5' RACE reads with MiXCR, giving one entry per CDR3 protein. The sample consists of more than 1.5 million distinct CDR3 sequences, roughly a third of them appearing once. The V gene's germline CDR1 is SQVTM and CDR2 ANQGSEA. The germline V and J ends were trimmed by 5 bases and 6 bases, with 14 bases remaining between them. There are 13 residues in the CDR3. A note on this clonotype: As yet, its antigen is unknown.

Specimen: cord blood. The V gene is TRBV29-1, the J gene TRBJ2-1; no clear D gene. The sequence derives from a newborn girl in good health. The CDR3, as DNA: TGCAGCGTTTCCGGGCTTCAGCCCAATGAGCAGTTCTTC. This gives the protein CSVSGLQPNEQFF.